This TCR beta chain is drawn from a study of blood T cell repertoires in COVID-19. Allocation to cohorts depended on clinical history reported by the participants. Assay used: immunoSEQ multiplex PCR; TCRdb lists only in-frame clones, some missing. The sample consists of around 200,000 clones, roughly 85% of them appearing once. Germline lookup yields CDR1 SGDLS and CDR2 YYNGEE. This CDR3 is 16 amino acids long. V lost 4 bases to trimming and J lost 6 bases, with 23 bases between them. The source of this sequence is a man between 35 and 55 years old who had recovered from COVID-19. J is TRBJ2-7 and V is TRBV9, with a possible D match to TRBD2 (6 bases). Sequencing used PBMCs or T cells enriched from blood (not recorded which). The CDR3 is CASSPAGAGTLGEQYF. The CDR3 bases are TGTGCCAGCAGCCCCGCCGGGGCAGGGACTCTTGGCGAGCAGTACTTC.